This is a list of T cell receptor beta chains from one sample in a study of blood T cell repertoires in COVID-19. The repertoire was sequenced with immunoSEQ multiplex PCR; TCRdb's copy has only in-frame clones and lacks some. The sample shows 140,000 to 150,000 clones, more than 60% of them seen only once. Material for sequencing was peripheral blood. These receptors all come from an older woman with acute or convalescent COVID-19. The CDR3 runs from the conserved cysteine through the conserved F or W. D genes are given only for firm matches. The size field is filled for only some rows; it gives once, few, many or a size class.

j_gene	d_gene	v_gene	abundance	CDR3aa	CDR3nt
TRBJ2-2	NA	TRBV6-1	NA	CASSELTLAGELFF	TGTGCCAGCAGTGAATTGACTCTTGCTGGGGAGCTGTTTTTT
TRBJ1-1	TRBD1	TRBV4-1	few	CASSHIGQGGDTEAFF	TGCGCCAGCAGCCACATAGGACAGGGGGGTGACACTGAAGCTTTCTTT
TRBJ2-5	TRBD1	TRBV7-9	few	CASSPRGRETQYF	TGTGCCAGCAGCCCTAGGGGGCGGGAGACCCAGTACTTC
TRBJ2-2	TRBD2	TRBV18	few	CASSPSTSGPSGELFF	TGTGCCAGCTCACCGTCGACTAGCGGCCCCTCCGGGGAGCTGTTTTTT
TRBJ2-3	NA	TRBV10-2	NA	CASSDPRSVYRTDTQYF	TGCGCCAGCAGTGATCCGCGTAGCGTTTACCGCACAGATACGCAGTATTTT
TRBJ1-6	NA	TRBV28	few	CASSLIVPYSPLHF	TGTGCCAGCAGTTTAATAGTTCCCTATTCACCCCTCCACTTT
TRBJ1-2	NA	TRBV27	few	CASSLSRGWSSGYTF	TGTGCCAGCAGCTTATCCAGGGGTTGGAGTAGTGGCTACACCTTC
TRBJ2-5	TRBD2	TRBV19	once	CASSIAGLAGIETQYF	TGTGCCAGTAGTATAGCCGGCCTAGCGGGAATAGAGACCCAGTACTTC
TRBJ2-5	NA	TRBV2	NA	CASSGGGEETQYF	TGTGCCAGCAGTGGGGGCGGGGAAGAGACCCAGTACTTC
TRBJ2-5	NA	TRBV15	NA	CATSKDIHRQETQYF	TGTGCCACCAGCAAGGACATTCACCGCCAAGAGACCCAGTACTTC
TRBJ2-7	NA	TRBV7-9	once	CASSSNRGQPYEQYF	TGTGCCAGCAGCTCGAATCGGGGACAACCCTACGAGCAGTACTTC
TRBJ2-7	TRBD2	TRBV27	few	CASSLIPGLAVEQYF	TGTGCCAGCAGTTTGATTCCGGGACTAGCGGTCGAGCAGTACTTC
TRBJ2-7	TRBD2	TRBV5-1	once	CASSLTGTSVFRQYF	TGCGCCAGCAGCTTAACCGGGACTAGCGTATTTCGGCAGTACTTC
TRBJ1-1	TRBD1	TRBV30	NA	CAWSVPRQGKIEAFF	TGTGCCTGGAGTGTACCGAGACAGGGAAAAATTGAAGCTTTCTTT
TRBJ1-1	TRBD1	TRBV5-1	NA	CASSPRQGAGNTEAFF	TGCGCCAGCAGCCCGAGACAGGGGGCGGGGAACACTGAAGCTTTCTTT
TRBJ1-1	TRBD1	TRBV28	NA	CASSSTGTGGIRAFF	TGTGCCAGCAGTTCAACCGGGACAGGGGGCATTAGGGCTTTCTTT
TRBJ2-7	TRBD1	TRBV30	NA	CAWSSGTGAYEQYF	TGTGCCTGGAGCTCCGGGACAGGGGCCTACGAGCAGTACTTC
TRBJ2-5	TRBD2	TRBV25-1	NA	CASSAGLAGGLRGETQYF	TGTGCCAGCAGTGCCGGACTAGCGGGAGGGTTGAGGGGGGAGACCCAGTACTTC
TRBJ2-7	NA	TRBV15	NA	CATSIGVRVYEQYF	TGTGCCACTTCTATCGGAGTCAGGGTATACGAGCAGTACTTC
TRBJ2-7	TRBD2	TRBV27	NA	CASSYLAGTDEQYF	TGTGCCAGCAGTTACCTAGCGGGAACCGACGAGCAGTACTTC
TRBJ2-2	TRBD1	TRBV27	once	CASSSLPGQGTGELFF	TGTGCCAGCAGTTCCCTCCCCGGACAGGGGACCGGGGAGCTGTTTTTT
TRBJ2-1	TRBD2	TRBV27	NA	CASSSYSGKDEQFF	TGTGCCAGCAGTTCCTATAGCGGGAAAGATGAGCAGTTCTTC
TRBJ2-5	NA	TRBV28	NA	CASSLIQETQYF	TGTGCCAGCAGTTTAATACAAGAGACCCAGTACTTC
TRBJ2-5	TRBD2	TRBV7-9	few	CASSFTPLAREGLGETQYF	TGTGCCAGCAGCTTTACCCCTCTGGCGCGGGAGGGCCTCGGGGAGACCCAGTACTTC
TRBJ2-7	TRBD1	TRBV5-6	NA	CASSFSDRESNEQYF	TGTGCCAGCAGCTTTTCGGACAGGGAATCGAACGAGCAGTACTTC
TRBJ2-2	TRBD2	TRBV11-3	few	CASSSGTSGRRRTGELFF	TGTGCCAGCAGCTCTGGGACTAGCGGGAGAAGGAGAACCGGGGAGCTGTTTTTT
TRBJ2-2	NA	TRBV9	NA	CASSVQLRTGELFF	TGTGCCAGCAGCGTTCAGCTGAGGACCGGGGAGCTGTTTTTT
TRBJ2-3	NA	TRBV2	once	CATSEGLVYTDTQYF	TGTGCCACCAGTGAAGGACTGGTATACACAGATACGCAGTATTTT
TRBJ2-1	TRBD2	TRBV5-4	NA	CASSPGTSGIGNEQFF	TGTGCCAGCAGCCCGGGGACTAGCGGGATCGGCAATGAGCAGTTCTTC
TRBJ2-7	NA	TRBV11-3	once	CASSLRCWGLSRAEQYF	TGTGCCAGCAGCTTAAGGTGTTGGGGCCTCTCCCGCGCCGAGCAGTACTTC
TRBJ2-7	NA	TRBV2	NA	CASSEGGQYYEQYF	TGTGCCAGCAGTGAAGGCGGCCAATACTACGAGCAGTACTTC
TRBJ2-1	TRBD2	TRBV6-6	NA	CASSPPPSGRAGGSYNEQFF	TGTGCCAGCAGTCCACCCCCTAGCGGGAGGGCCGGGGGCTCCTACAATGAGCAGTTCTTC
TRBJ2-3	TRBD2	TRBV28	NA	CASSLMYSASGRTDTQYF	TGTGCCAGCAGTTTAATGTACTCGGCTAGCGGGCGCACAGATACGCAGTATTTT
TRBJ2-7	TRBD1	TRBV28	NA	CASSLGQSYTYEQYF	TGTGCCAGCAGTTTGGGACAGTCATATACCTACGAGCAGTACTTC
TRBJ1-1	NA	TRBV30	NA	CAWSVLGGTEAFF	TGTGCCTGGAGTGTACTCGGCGGCACTGAAGCTTTCTTT
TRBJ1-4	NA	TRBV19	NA	CASSIGGPNEKLFF	TGTGCCAGTAGTATTGGTGGGCCTAATGAAAAACTGTTTTTT
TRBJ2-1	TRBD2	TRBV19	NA	CASRRTSGGIYNEQFF	TGTGCCAGTAGGAGGACTAGCGGGGGGATATACAATGAGCAGTTCTTC
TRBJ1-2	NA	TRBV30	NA	CAWSPHRGAGGYTF	TGTGCCTGGAGTCCCCACCGGGGGGCAGGTGGCTACACCTTC
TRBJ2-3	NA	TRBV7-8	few	CASSPSPPSGTDTQYF	TGTGCCAGCAGCCCCTCCCCCCCTAGCGGCACAGATACGCAGTATTTT
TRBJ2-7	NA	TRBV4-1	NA	CASSPFGDEQYF	TGCGCCAGCAGCCCATTCGGTGATGAGCAGTACTTC
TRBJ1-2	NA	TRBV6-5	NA	CASRAVDYGYTF	TGTGCCAGCAGGGCGGTTGACTATGGCTACACCTTC
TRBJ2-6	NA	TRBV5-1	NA	CASSFAGSGANVLTF	TGCGCCAGCAGCTTTGCCGGCTCTGGGGCCAACGTCCTGACTTTC
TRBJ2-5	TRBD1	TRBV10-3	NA	CAISEPFPGQGVYQETQYF	TGTGCCATCAGTGAGCCATTCCCAGGACAGGGGGTATATCAAGAGACCCAGTACTTC
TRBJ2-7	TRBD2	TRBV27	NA	CASRQGTSGSYEQYF	TGTGCCAGCCGCCAGGGGACTAGCGGGAGTTACGAGCAGTACTTC
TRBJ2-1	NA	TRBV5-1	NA	CASSLADGGRFF	TGCGCCAGCAGCTTGGCGGACGGGGGGCGGTTCTTC
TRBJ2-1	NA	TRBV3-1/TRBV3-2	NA	CASSQEPTRSDEQFF	TGTGCCAGCAGCCAAGAACCTACCCGGAGCGATGAGCAGTTCTTC
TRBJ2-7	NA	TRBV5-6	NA	CASSFAVTGHRPTKQYF	TGTGCCAGCAGCTTTGCTGTGACGGGACACCGCCCTACGAAGCAGTACTTC
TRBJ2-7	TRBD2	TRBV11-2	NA	CASSVTSGNSYEQYF	TGTGCCAGCAGCGTGACTAGCGGGAATTCCTACGAGCAGTACTTC
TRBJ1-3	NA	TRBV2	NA	CASTPPRGGVGGNTIYF	TGTGCCAGCACGCCGCCTCGAGGAGGAGTGGGAGGAAACACCATATATTTT
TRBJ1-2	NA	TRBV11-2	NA	CASSLGHPRQANYGYTF	TGTGCCAGCAGCTTAGGACATCCGAGACAGGCGAACTATGGCTACACCTTC
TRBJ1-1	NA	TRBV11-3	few	CASSPYGGAEAFF	TGTGCCAGCAGCCCCTACGGGGGGGCTGAAGCTTTCTTT
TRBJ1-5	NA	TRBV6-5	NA	CASSYRRGDQPQHF	TGTGCCAGCAGTTATCGACGGGGGGATCAGCCCCAGCATTTT